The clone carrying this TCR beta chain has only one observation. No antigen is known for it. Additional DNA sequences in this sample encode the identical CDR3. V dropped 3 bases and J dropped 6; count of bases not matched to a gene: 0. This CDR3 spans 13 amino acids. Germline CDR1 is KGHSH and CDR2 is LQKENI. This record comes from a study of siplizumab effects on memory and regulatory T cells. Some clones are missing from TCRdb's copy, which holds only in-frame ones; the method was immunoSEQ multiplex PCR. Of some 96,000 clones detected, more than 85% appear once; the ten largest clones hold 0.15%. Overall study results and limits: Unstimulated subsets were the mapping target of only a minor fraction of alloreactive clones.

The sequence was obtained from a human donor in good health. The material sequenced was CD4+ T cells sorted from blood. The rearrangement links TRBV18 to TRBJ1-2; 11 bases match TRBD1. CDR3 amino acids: CASSPGQGDGYTF. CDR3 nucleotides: TGTGCCAGCTCACCGGGACAGGGGGATGGCTACACCTTC.